A single sample gave rise to the 32 T cell receptor beta chains below, sequenced in a study of T-cell reconstitution after alpha-beta-depleted transplantation in children. Unique molecular identifiers were incorporated when the TCRbeta library was constructed. TCRdb re-called the PCR reads through MiXCR, storing one row per CDR3 protein. The sample carries about 260,000 distinct CDR3 sequences, approximately 8% recorded once. Sequences were derived from PBMCs, mostly from graft donor cells, sampled 180 days after TCRalphabeta/CD19-depleted stem cell transplant. These receptors were taken from a male patient younger than 18 who had a stem cell transplant for acute lymphoblastic leukemia, so the T cells may come from the graft donor.

This clonotype was seen ten or more times. This chain connects TRBV10-3 to TRBJ1-2, with 12 bases identical to TRBD1. Germline V gives CDR1 ENHRY, CDR2 SYGVKD. The CDR3 runs to 14 residues. With 6 bases clipped from V and 7 bases from J, the junction kept 6 bases outside the gene matches. The CDR3 spells CAISPGQGARGYTF. CDR3 in DNA: TGTGCCATCAGCCCGGGACAGGGGGCGCGTGGCTACACCTTC.

This clonotype was detected many times. The chain employs TRBV11-2 and TRBJ2-7; possible D gene TRBD2, 6 bases. The CDR3 loop spans 15 amino acids. Trimming stripped 7 bases from V and 4 bases from J, with 20 bases between. Per the germline V gene, CDR1 is SGHAT and CDR2 is FQNNGV. The CDR3 reads CASTPGRGRGYEQYF. DNA of the CDR3: TGTGCCAGCACCCCCGGGCGGGGAAGGGGTTACGAGCAGTACTTC.

In this sample, this clonotype turned up a few times. CDR3 in amino acids: CASSLRTGGDSGANVLTF. CDR3 nucleotide sequence: TGTGCCAGCAGCCTCAGGACAGGGGGGGACTCTGGGGCCAACGTCCTGACTTTC. The rearrangement links TRBV7-3 to TRBJ2-6; 10 nucleotides align to TRBD1. CDR3 length equals 18 residues. CDR1 is SGHTA, CDR2 FQGTGA, per germline. The V and J ends lost 5 bases and 0 bases, in that order; junction bases with no gene match: 7.

Many counts were recorded for this clonotype. The genes are TRBV25-1 and TRBJ2-5, with TRBD2 matching 9 bases. Germline V lookup: CDR1 MGHDK, CDR2 SYGVNS. V shed 5 bases, J shed 4 bases, and the junction held 5 bases outside the gene matches. The CDR3 sequence is 14 residues long. The CDR3 is CASSPRAGGETQYF. In nucleotides, the CDR3 is TGTGCCAGCAGTCCCCGAGCGGGAGGAGAGACCCAGTACTTC.

This clonotype was seen ten or more times. V is TRBV20-1 and J is TRBJ2-7; perhaps TRBD1 as D (6 bases). This CDR3 is 14 amino acids long. V lost 3 bases, J lost 4 bases, and 16 bases lay in between. CDR1 and CDR2 from the germline V gene are DFQATT and SNEGSKA (reference sequence). CDR3 nucleotides: TGCAGTGCTAGCTATTCCGGGACACTATACGAGCAGTACTTC. Residues: CSASYSGTLYEQYF.

This clonotype was counted ten times or more. The rearrangement links TRBV4-1 to TRBJ2-7; perhaps D is TRBD1 or TRBD2 (5 bases each). CDR3 size: 15 residues. Germline loops: CDR1 MGHRA, CDR2 YSYEKL. Between the trimmed V and J ends, which lost 3 bases and 6 bases, there was a span of 18 bases. Here the CDR3 reads CASSHPLGETGEQYF. Here the CDR3 DNA reads TGCGCCAGCAGCCACCCCTTGGGGGAGACGGGCGAGCAGTACTTC.

The sample holds many counts of this clonotype. This chain links TRBV28 with TRBJ1-4; possibly TRBD1 for D (5 bases). V shed 3 bases and J shed 4 bases, with 24 bases lying between them. Germline loops: CDR1 MDHEN, CDR2 SYDVKM. This CDR3 spans 19 amino acids. CDR3 sequence: CASSFSVRQTPTVNEKLFF. The CDR3 DNA is TGTGCCAGCAGTTTTTCAGTAAGACAGACCCCAACCGTTAATGAAAAACTGTTTTTT.

This clonotype was detected ten times or more. The V gene is TRBV5-5, the J gene TRBJ2-1; D not certain. This CDR3 contains 15 residues. V was cut by 2 bases and J by 0 bases, with 9 bases left in between. Germline V lookup: CDR1 SGHKS, CDR2 YYEKEE (reference sequence). The CDR3 region has the DNA TGTGCCAGCAGCTTAGGCTTTATCTCCTACAATGAGCAGTTCTTC. Translating gives CASSLGFISYNEQFF.

To note about this clonotype: A much larger clone differs by one base, so this may be a read error. V is TRBV28 and J is TRBJ1-2, with a tentative D call TRBD1 (6 bases). V lost 5 bases, J lost 8 bases, and 21 bases lay in between. The CDR3 consists of 15 residues. Germline CDR1 and CDR2: MDHEN and SYDVKM. CDR3 in amino acids: CASSLQGHLIFGYTF. CDR3 DNA sequence: TGTGCCAGCAGTCTTCAGGGACACTTAATCTTCGGCTACACCTTC.

This clonotype was seen ten or more times. This chain links TRBV5-1 with TRBJ2-1; D may be TRBD1 (5 bases). Germline assignment: CDR1 SGHRS and CDR2 YFSETQ. CDR3 length: 18 amino acids. V lost 2 bases, J lost 0 bases, and 18 bases lay in between. CDR3 residues: CASSLRGTTPASYNEQFF. CDR3 nucleotides: TGCGCCAGCAGCTTAAGGGGCACGACACCGGCCTCCTACAATGAGCAGTTCTTC.

This clonotype has at least ten counts. This chain uses TRBV28 with TRBJ2-7, with 9 bases fitting TRBD2. Trimming cost V 6 bases and J 11 bases; bases outside gene matches: 8. CDR1 MDHEN and CDR2 SYDVKM come from the germline V gene. The CDR3 is 12 amino acids. The chain's CDR3 is CASRYAGGREYF. CDR3 sequence (DNA): TGTGCCAGCAGGTATGCGGGAGGGCGTGAGTACTTC.

This clonotype was recorded at least ten times. The chain is built from TRBV20-1 and TRBJ2-1, with D perhaps TRBD2 (6 bases). V was trimmed by 3 bases and J by 7 bases, leaving 10 bases between them. Germline V CDR1 and CDR2: DFQATT, SNEGSKA (reference sequence). CDR3 size: 12 residues. For the CDR3, the DNA is TGCAGTGCTAGCGGGAGACGGAATGAGCAGTTCTTC. It encodes CSASGRRNEQFF.

This clonotype has at least ten counts. The gene calls are TRBV7-6 and TRBJ2-3; D assignment may be TRBD1 or TRBD2 (5 bases each). Trimming took 2 bases from V and 5 from J, leaving 11 bases between them. Per the germline V gene, CDR1 is SGHVS and CDR2 is FNYEAQ. There are 14 residues in the CDR3. The CDR3 loop is CASSLRTGLDTQYF. The CDR3 nucleotides are TGTGCCAGCAGCTTAAGGACGGGGCTAGATACGCAGTATTTT.

This clonotype was seen repeatedly, ten times or more. The chain recombines TRBV6-1 with TRBJ2-7, with TRBD1 matching over 7 bases. Germline CDR1 reads MNHNS; CDR2 reads SASEGT. CDR3 length equals 14 residues. The V and J ends lost 5 bases and 6 bases, in that order; junction bases with no gene match: 10. CDR3 in DNA: TGTGCCAGCAGTCGACAGGGTAATTGGGGCGAGCAGTACTTC. Its protein product is CASSRQGNWGEQYF.

This clonotype was seen repeatedly, ten times or more. This chain joins TRBV3-1 and TRBJ2-5; D gene uncertain. V was shortened by 5 bases and J by 5 bases, with 9 bases between the two germline ends. In germline, CDR1 is LGHDT, CDR2 YNNKEL (reference sequence). This CDR3 has 12 residues. CDR3 residues: CASSTYRETQYF. The CDR3 DNA follows: TGTGCCAGCAGCACCTACCGCGAGACCCAGTACTTC.

At least ten counts were recorded for this clonotype. This rearrangement joins TRBV4-1 to TRBJ2-2, with 7 bases matching TRBD2. The V gene's germline CDR1 is MGHRA and CDR2 YSYEKL. The CDR3 length is 17 residues. Trimming at V came to 0 bases and at J to 0 bases, leaving 4 bases not matched to a gene. CDR3 sequence: CASSQDSSGSNTGELFF. DNA of the CDR3: TGCGCCAGCAGCCAAGATTCTAGCGGATCGAACACCGGGGAGCTGTTTTTT.

This clonotype was found many times. The chain couples TRBV6-5 to TRBJ2-7; 11 bases are a match to TRBD2. Germline values: CDR1 MNHEY, CDR2 SVGAGI. Germline trimming cut 6 bases from V and 1 base from J; bases unmatched to any gene: 5. The CDR3 extends over 15 amino acids. The CDR3, as DNA: TGTGCCAGCAGCCTCACTAGCGGGAGATCCTACGAGCAGTACTTC. It encodes CASSLTSGRSYEQYF.

This clonotype showed up many times. This rearrangement joins TRBV7-1 to TRBJ2-1, with 15 bases identical to TRBD2. TRBV7-1 counts as an open reading frame of uncertain function. Trimming took 5 bases from V and 2 from J; bases not matched to a gene: 22. The CDR3 is 23 amino acids. The CDR3 protein is CASSTPGQTGLAGGGGTYNEQFF. The CDR3 coding sequence is TGTGCCAGCAGCACACCGGGACAGACGGGACTAGCGGGAGGAGGAGGGACCTACAATGAGCAGTTCTTC.

The table lists this clonotype with many counts. This chain joins TRBV28 and TRBJ2-5; 8 bases are a match to TRBD1. The germline V gene encodes CDR1 MDHEN and CDR2 SYDVKM. This CDR3 is 14 amino acids long. The V and J ends lost 6 bases and 4 bases, in that order; junction bases with no gene match: 7. The CDR3 sequence: CASSPDREGETQYF. The CDR3 nucleotides read TGTGCCAGCAGCCCGGACAGGGAAGGAGAGACCCAGTACTTC.

Regarding this clonotype: This may arise from a read error, as a much more abundant clone is one base away. It is likely a read error, because the conserved phenylalanine at the end of the CDR3 is missing. The J gene is TRBJ2-1, the V gene TRBV12-3 or TRBV12-4; D possibly corresponds to TRBD2 (5 bases). Trimming removed 2 bases from V and 0 bases from J, with 11 bases in between. The CDR3 is made up of 16 amino acids. In DNA form, the CDR3 reads TGTGCCAGCAGTTTATTCGGGGAAAGCTCCTACAATGAGCAGTTCGTC. Amino acids: CASSLFGESSYNEQFV.

This clonotype was observed at least ten times. This chain joins TRBV7-6 and TRBJ2-1; tentative D call: TRBD2 (6 bases). The CDR3 has 19 residues. Looked up from germline, CDR1 is SGHVS and CDR2 is FNYEAQ. Trimming left V 5 bases short and J 5 bases short, with 28 bases between. The CDR3 nucleotides are TGTGCCAGCAGCCAAAGCTTCGTCTCGTGGGTAGCGGAGAACAATGAGCAGTTCTTC. Translated, it gives CASSQSFVSWVAENNEQFF. The variable domain in full, completed from reference TRBV7-6 and TRBJ2-1, reads GAGVSQSPRYKVTKRGQDVALRCDPISGHVSLYWYRQALGQGPEFLTYFNYEAQQDKSGLPNDRFSAERPEGSISTLTIQRTEQRDSAMYRCASSQSFVSWVAENNEQFFGPGTRLTVL.

CDR3 nucleotide sequence: TGTGCCAGCAGCCTCAGACAGGGGTACACTGAAGCTTTCTTT. Its translation is CASSLRQGYTEAFF. J is TRBJ1-1 and V is TRBV7-8, with 8 positions matching TRBD1. With V trimmed by 5 bases and J by 3 bases, 5 bases remained unmatched. There are 14 residues in the CDR3. CDR1 SGHVS and CDR2 FQNEAQ come from the germline V gene.

As regards this clonotype: This clone may be a read error of a much larger clone one base away. The chain uses TRBV13 and TRBJ2-7; 8 bases are shared with TRBD2. Germline CDR1 PRHDT, CDR2 FYEKMQ (reference sequence). V dropped 8 bases and J dropped 2; count of bases not matched to a gene: 8. There are 14 residues in the CDR3. The CDR3 spells CASGWGLGTYEQYF. The CDR3 DNA reads TGTGCCAGCGGCTGGGGACTAGGGACCTACGAGCAGTACTTC.

As concerns this clonotype: Just one base apart from a much larger clone, this may be a read error. The chain has TRBV5-1 and TRBJ2-7, with a weak D call TRBD1 (6 bases). Germline V gene sequence: CDR1 SGHRS, CDR2 YFSETQ. This CDR3 region has 14 residues. DNA for the CDR3: TGCGCCAGCAGCTCCTATACAGGGTCCTACGAGCAGTGCTTC. Residues: CASSSYTGSYEQCF.

At least ten counts were recorded for this clonotype. This chain joins TRBV14 and TRBJ2-3; D gene unclear. This CDR3 is built from 15 residues. Germline V CDR1 and CDR2: SGHDN, FVKESK. Trimming removed 1 base from V and 2 bases from J, with 10 bases in between. Here the CDR3 DNA reads TGTGCCAGCAGCCAAGGGGCGGTCAACACAGATACGCAGTATTTT. Translation gives CASSQGAVNTDTQYF.

This clonotype was found many times. The chain uses TRBV12-3 or TRBV12-4 and TRBJ1-1; D gene unclear. This CDR3 has 12 residues. V lost 3 bases and J lost 5, with 7 bases in between. CDR3 sequence reads: CASSFPRTEAFF. CDR3 sequence (DNA): TGTGCCAGCAGTTTTCCGAGGACTGAAGCTTTCTTT.

This clonotype was counted many times. The genes are TRBV7-9 and TRBJ1-2; D not certain. CDR1 and CDR2 from the germline V gene are SEHNR and FQNEAQ (reference sequence). Trimming removed 0 bases at V and 1 base at J, with 9 bases between. The CDR3 totals 15 residues. CDR3 coding DNA: TGTGCCAGCAGCTTAGCAGGACCCATTAACTATGGCTACACCTTC. Protein product: CASSLAGPINYGYTF.

Many counts were recorded for this clonotype. The chain is built from TRBV7-9 and TRBJ2-7, with a weak D call TRBD2 (6 bases). Germline lookup yields CDR1 SEHNR and CDR2 FQNEAQ (reference sequence). With 8 bases removed from V and 5 bases from J, the gap between germline ends came to 13 bases. The CDR3 is made up of 12 amino acids. CDR3 loop: CASVEEGDEQYF. The CDR3, as DNA: TGTGCCAGCGTAGAGGAGGGCGACGAGCAGTACTTC.

This clonotype occurred many times. The V call is TRBV29-1, the J call TRBJ1-1; 8 positions agree with TRBD1. Germline loops: CDR1 SQVTM, CDR2 ANQGSEA. With 5 bases clipped from V and 2 bases from J, the junction kept 16 bases outside the gene matches. The CDR3 extends over 17 amino acids. This CDR3 is CSVLPRTGKEINTEAFF. The CDR3 DNA is TGCAGCGTTCTACCTAGGACAGGGAAGGAAATTAACACTGAAGCTTTCTTT.

The rearrangement joins TRBV6-1 to TRBJ1-5; perhaps TRBD1 as D (5 bases). From germline, CDR1 is MNHNS and CDR2 SASEGT. Trimming left V 8 bases short and J 4 bases short, with 12 bases between. The CDR3 runs to 13 residues. The CDR3 region is CASRGHPNQPQHF. For the CDR3, the DNA is TGTGCCAGCCGGGGCCACCCAAATCAGCCCCAGCATTTT.

The chain has TRBV6-1 and TRBJ2-2, with 9 bases fitting TRBD1. V lost 6 bases and J lost 4; bases outside the gene matches: 9. CDR3 length: 16 amino acids. Germline assignment: CDR1 MNHNS and CDR2 SASEGT. The CDR3 is CASRHRTGATTGELFF. Written as DNA, the CDR3 is TGTGCCAGCAGGCACCGGACAGGGGCTACCACCGGGGAGCTGTTTTTT.

This clonotype was observed many times. The V and J genes are TRBV29-1 and TRBJ2-7, with TRBD1 matching over 7 bases. J lost 0 bases, V lost 7 bases, and 6 bases had no gene match. From germline, CDR1 is SQVTM and CDR2 ANQGSEA. CDR3 length: 13 residues. This chain's CDR3 is CSGWDSRSYEQYF. The CDR3 DNA sequence: TGCAGCGGCTGGGACAGTCGCTCCTACGAGCAGTACTTC.